The clone carrying this T cell receptor beta chain occurred many times. This entry is derived from a study of T-cell reconstitution after alpha-beta-depleted transplantation in children. TCRbeta library preparation incorporated unique molecular identifiers. TCRdb ran MiXCR on the PCR reads and lists one entry per CDR3 protein. Of about 72,000 distinct CDR3 sequences in the sample, more than 5.5% were seen once. Sequencing was performed on PBMCs from the stem cell graft donor, taken from the stem cell graft. This receptor was obtained from a human donor who donated a stem cell graft to a child with acute lymphoblastic leukemia.

The CDR3 protein is CASSLSGDSLYSNQPQHF. The CDR3 bases are TGTGCCAGCAGTTTATCAGGGGACAGCCTTTATAGCAATCAGCCCCAGCATTTT. The rearrangement joins TRBV27 to TRBJ1-5, with TRBD1 identical over 7 bases. Trimming removed 0 bases from V and 0 bases from J; junction bases left unmatched: 8. This CDR3 region has 18 residues. Germline CDR1 MNHEY, CDR2 SMNVEV (reference sequence).